One sample yielded the 20 T cell receptor beta chains listed below, sequenced in a study of CD8+ T cells in alopecia areata. Extracted RNA was reverse transcribed, and the resulting cDNA served as sequencing template. Only in-frame clones appear in the TCRdb table, and some are missing; sequencing was by immunoSEQ multiplex PCR. The sample holds approximately 280,000 clones, and no clone turns up only once. The sorting of pooled cutaneous lymph node cells relied on CD4, CD8alpha, NKG2D, NKG2ACE and other markers. Material for sequencing was CD4+ T cells sorted from a lymph node. The receptors shown here come from a C3H/HeJ mouse with alopecia areata. This strain has MHC haplotype H2-k.

As concerns this clone: Genes here carry mouse names. Read coverage stops 3 residues before the CDR3 terminus; the germline J gene supplies the remainder. The chain combines TRBV13-1 with TRBJ1-6, with D tentatively TRBD1 (5 bases). TRBJ1-6 is an ORF, and what it does is uncertain. The germline V gene encodes CDR1 NSHNY and CDR2 SYGAGN. The CDR3 is made up of 14 amino acids. Trimming left V 0 bases short and J 7 bases short, with 8 bases between. Partial CDR3 DNA: TGTGCCAGCAGTGATGCAGGGAGAAATTCGCCC. This sequence encodes CASSDAGRNSP. The CDR3 in full is CASSDAGRNSPLYF.

This clone was picked up a small number of times. These gene names are mouse names. The observed sequence ends 4 residues before the CDR3 terminus, with the missing tail filled in from the germline J gene. J is TRBJ1-2 and V is TRBV19, with TRBD1 as a possible D gene (6 bases). The CDR3 sequence is 15 residues long. With 2 bases removed from V and 0 bases from J, the gap between germline ends came to 11 bases. Germline loops: CDR1 FNHDT, CDR2 SITEND (reference sequence). CDR3 amino acids: CASSIRGPSNSDYTF. The DNA read from the CDR3 is TGTGCCAGCAGTATCAGGGGCCCTTCAAACTCC.

This clone was seen a handful of times. Gene names are mouse gene names. The CDR3 end lies 3 residues beyond the end of the read and is filled in from the germline J gene. Other nucleotide sequences in the sample specify the same CDR3. The V call is TRBV13-3, the J call TRBJ1-6; 8 positions match TRBD1. TRBJ1-6 is recorded as an ORF, its role being uncertain. The CDR3 runs to 15 residues. Losses at the gene ends were 5 bases for V and 2 bases for J; bases not matched to a gene: 3. Germline V gene data show CDR1 as NNHDY and CDR2 as SYVADS. This CDR3 reads CASSEQGAYNSPLYF. CDR3 bases read: TGTGCCAGCAGCGAACAGGGGGCCTATAATTCGCCC.

This clone was observed a handful of times. These gene names are mouse names. The read terminates 4 residues ahead of where the CDR3 ends, so the germline J gene completes it. The genes are TRBV1 and TRBJ2-5; TRBD1 aligns across 10 bases. The CDR3 runs 15 residues. In germline, CDR1 is NSQYPW, CDR2 LRSPGD (reference sequence). CDR3 amino acids: CTCSARQGARDTQYF. The sequenced part of the CDR3 DNA is TGCACCTGCAGTGCGCGACAGGGGGCGCGAGAC.

A remark on this clone: Mouse gene names apply. The read falls 4 residues short of the CDR3 end, and the missing part is taken from the germline J gene. The rearrangement links TRBV31 to TRBJ2-2; maybe TRBD1 (5 bases). The V gene's germline CDR1 is GKSSPN and CDR2 SITVG. The CDR3 covers 15 residues. V was trimmed by 3 bases and J by 0 bases, leaving 11 bases between them. Incomplete CDR3 DNA: TGTGCCTGGAGCCTACAGGAGGCAAACACCGGG. Encoded protein: CAWSLQEANTG. The CDR3 reads in full as CAWSLQEANTGQLYF.

This clone was seen a few times. Gene labels here are mouse ones. The CDR3 is cut off 4 residues early in the read; its end comes from the germline J gene. This same CDR3 is encoded by further DNA sequences in the sample. V usage is TRBV13-3 and J usage is TRBJ2-2, with a possible D match to TRBD2 (5 bases). The CDR3 sequence is 15 residues long. V lost 2 bases to trimming and J lost 0 bases, with 8 bases between them. Per the germline V gene, CDR1 is NNHDY and CDR2 is SYVADS. The CDR3 bases that were read are TGTGCCAGCAGTGACTGGGCAGCAAACACCGGG. This translates into CASSDWAANTG. The entire CDR3 protein reads CASSDWAANTGQLYF.

Only a few counts were recorded for this clone. Gene names and germline match the mouse. The read falls 4 residues short of the CDR3 end, and the missing part is taken from the germline J gene. This chain links TRBV1 with TRBJ2-5; 8 bases are a match to TRBD2. Germline V lookup: CDR1 NSQYPW, CDR2 LRSPGD (reference sequence). The CDR3 contains 14 residues. The part of the CDR3 DNA that was read is TGCACCTGCAGTGCACTGGGGGGTCTGGAC. It codes for CTCSALGGLD. The CDR3 in full is CTCSALGGLDTQYF.

This clone came up a few times. Gene names are mouse gene names. The CDR3 extends 4 residues past the end of the read, so its final part is completed from the germline J gene. The V gene is TRBV19, the J gene TRBJ2-1; 9 positions agree with TRBD2. Germline CDR1 FNHDT, CDR2 SITEND (reference sequence). This CDR3 spans 14 amino acids. J lost 3 bases, V lost 5 bases, and 3 bases had no gene match. The part of the CDR3 DNA that was read is TGTGCCAGCAGGACGACTGGGGGCTATGCT. It codes for CASRTTGGYA. The whole CDR3 is CASRTTGGYAEQFF. The full variable domain, rest sourced from reference TRBV19 and TRBJ2-1, is GGIITQTPKFLIGQEGQKLTLKCQQNFNHDTMYWYRQDSGKGLRLIYYSITENDLQKGDLSEGYDASREKKSSFSLTVTSAQKNEMAVFLCASRTTGGYAEQFFGPGTRLTVL.

This clone was seen a handful of times. The gene names given are mouse names. The CDR3 goes on 3 residues after the read ends, and that part is filled in from the germline J gene. The sample holds other DNA sequences that translate to the same CDR3. The chain employs TRBV31 and TRBJ1-6; D is perhaps TRBD1 (5 bases). TRBJ1-6 is classed as an ORF, of uncertain function. The CDR3 is 15 amino acids. Germline-derived CDR1 and CDR2 are GKSSPN and SITVG. V gave up 0 bases and J gave up 4 bases, with 10 bases separating them. CDR3 protein: CAWSLRTTYNSPLYF. The covered CDR3 bases are TGTGCCTGGAGTCTTCGGACAACATATAATTCGCCC.

Notes on this clone: Gene names and germline refer to mouse. From the germline J gene comes the end of the CDR3, since the read stops 4 residues before it. The V gene is TRBV13-1, the J gene TRBJ2-5, with D possibly being TRBD1 (5 bases). The CDR3 has 14 amino acids. Deletions cut 2 bases from V and 2 bases from J, with 9 bases between. Germline V gene sequence: CDR1 NSHNY, CDR2 SYGAGN. The covered CDR3 bases are TGTGCCAGCAGTGAAACCAGGGCCCAAGAC. This translates into CASSETRAQD. The complete CDR3 sequence is CASSETRAQDTQYF.

Details on this clone: The gene names given are mouse names. The observed sequence ends 4 residues before the CDR3 terminus, with the missing tail filled in from the germline J gene. The rearrangement links TRBV14 to TRBJ2-2; D perhaps matches TRBD2 (6 bases). Trimming removed 1 base at V and 1 base at J, with 8 bases between. Germline values: CDR1 SGHDT, CDR2 FRDEAV. The CDR3 sequence is 15 residues long. The CDR3: CASSFLGQNTGQLYF. The covered CDR3 bases are TGTGCCAGCAGTTTCCTGGGGCAAAACACCGGG.

The table lists this clone with a few counts. Genes and germline come from the mouse. The CDR3 bases that were read are TGTGCCAGCTCTCAGGGGGCGCCCTCC. It is translated as CASSQGAPS. The CDR3 as a whole reads CASSQGAPSDYTF. This chain joins TRBV12-1 and TRBJ1-2, with 7 positions matching TRBD1. The read is 4 residues too short to cover the CDR3 end, so that end is filled in from the germline J gene. Trimming removed 2 bases from V and 4 bases from J; junction bases left unmatched: 3. The CDR3 covers 13 residues. Germline V CDR1 and CDR2: SGHSN, HYEKVE. Drawing the rest from reference TRBV12-1 and TRBJ1-2, the complete variable domain is DSGVVQSPRHIIKEKGGRSVLTCIPISGHSNVVWYQQTLGKELKFLIQHYEKVERDKGFLPSRFSVQQFDDYHSEMNMSALELEDSAMYFCASSQGAPSDYTFGSGTRLLVI.

This clone was seen a few times. Mouse gene names and germline throughout. The read stops 4 residues short of the end of the CDR3; the missing end is completed from the germline J gene. This chain links TRBV13-3 with TRBJ2-3; D possibly corresponds to TRBD1 (6 bases). The CDR3 length is 14 residues. CDR1 and CDR2 (germline): NNHDY, SYVADS. V shed 3 bases and J shed 0 bases, with 8 bases lying between them. Incomplete CDR3 DNA: TGTGCCAGCAGTGTACAGGGTAGTGCAGAA. Translation gives CASSVQGSAE. The whole CDR3 is CASSVQGSAETLYF.

This clone was observed a few times. Gene names follow the mouse nomenclature. The sequenced fragment ends 4 residues before the CDR3 boundary, so the rest is inferred from the germline J gene. Other nucleotide sequences in the sample specify the same CDR3. V and J are TRBV13-2 and TRBJ2-7; 10 positions agree with TRBD2. Trimming at V came to 5 bases and at J to 2 bases, leaving 1 base not matched to a gene. The germline V gene encodes CDR1 NNHNN and CDR2 SYGAGS (reference sequence). The CDR3 loop spans 13 amino acids. This chain's CDR3 is CASGTGGPYEQYF. Incomplete CDR3 DNA: TGTGCCAGCGGGACTGGGGGGCCCTAT.

Points on this clone: Here the gene names and germline are mouse. The sequenced fragment ends 4 residues before the CDR3 boundary, so the rest is inferred from the germline J gene. The chain uses TRBV1 and TRBJ2-2; 8 bases agree with TRBD2. Losses at the gene ends were 4 bases for V and 3 bases for J; bases not matched to a gene: 4. CDR1 and CDR2 (germline): NSQYPW, LRSPGD (reference sequence). This CDR3 has 15 residues. CDR3 DNA (partial): TGCACCTGCAGTGACTGGGGGCTGGACACCGGG. This sequence encodes CTCSDWGLDTG. The whole CDR3 protein is CTCSDWGLDTGQLYF.

As concerns this clone: Gene names and germline match the mouse. Read sequence stops 3 residues before the CDR3 end, and the germline J gene provides the missing end. The J gene is TRBJ1-6, the V gene TRBV19, with unresolved D. TRBJ1-6 is an ORF for which the function is uncertain. This CDR3 has 11 residues. Germline-derived CDR1 and CDR2 are FNHDT and SITEND (reference sequence). This CDR3 reads CASSPGLGLYF. Incomplete CDR3 DNA: TGTGCCAGCAGCCCCGGACTGGGC.

On this clone: Each gene name is a mouse one. The CDR3 goes on 4 residues after the read ends, and that part is filled in from the germline J gene. This chain links TRBV13-3 with TRBJ2-5; TRBD2 matches 8 bases. The CDR3 extends over 14 amino acids. Germline V gene lookup returns CDR1 NNHDY and CDR2 SYVADS. This CDR3 reads CASSDDWGKDTQYF. The sequenced part of the CDR3 DNA is TGTGCCAGCAGTGATGACTGGGGGAAAGAC.

This clone was picked up a small number of times. Mouse gene names and germline throughout. The read halts 4 residues ahead of the CDR3 end, with the missing end drawn from the germline J gene. Distinct nucleotide sequences in the sample also encode this CDR3. The rearrangement links TRBV14 to TRBJ2-2; the D gene is possibly TRBD2 (7 bases). V was trimmed by 2 bases and J by 0 bases, leaving 8 bases between them. Germline V gene sequence: CDR1 SGHDT, CDR2 FRDEAV. The CDR3 has 15 residues. CDR3 in amino acids: CASSLGGANTGQLYF. CDR3 DNA, as far as it was read: TGTGCCAGCAGTTTAGGGGGGGCAAACACCGGG.

This clone was counted a few times. The listed genes are named as in mouse. Coverage ceases 4 residues before the CDR3 finishes, and the germline J gene fills in the end. Other DNA sequences in the same sample also yield this CDR3. The chain couples TRBV1 to TRBJ1-1; 9 bases align to TRBD1. V shed 2 bases, J shed 4 bases, and the junction held 2 bases outside the gene matches. The CDR3 is 14 amino acids. Germline CDR1 reads NSQYPW; CDR2 reads LRSPGD (reference sequence). The chain's CDR3 is CTCSAPGQGTEVFF. CDR3 DNA, as far as it was read: TGCACCTGCAGTGCACCGGGACAGGGCACA. Drawing the rest from reference TRBV1 and TRBJ1-1, the complete variable domain is VTLLEQNPRWRLVPRGQAVNLRCILKNSQYPWMSWYQQDLQKQLQWLFTLRSPGDKEVKSLPGADYLATRVTDTELRLQVANMSQGRTLYCTCSAPGQGTEVFFGKGTRLTVV.

This clone was recorded a few times. The genes and germline here are from mouse. The read stops 4 residues short of the end of the CDR3; the missing end is completed from the germline J gene. The V gene is TRBV1, the J gene TRBJ1-2; TRBD1 is a possible D gene (6 bases). The germline V gene has CDR1 NSQYPW and CDR2 LRSPGD (reference sequence). The CDR3 covers 16 residues. The ends were cut back, 0 bases at V and 1 base at J, with 12 bases in the middle. CDR3 in amino acids: CTCSADPQGRNSDYTF. The part of the CDR3 DNA that was read is TGCACCTGCAGTGCAGATCCCCAGGGGCGAAACTCC.